The rows below give T cell receptor beta chains drawn from one sample of a study of T cell repertoires in cytomegalovirus infection. TCRdb recomputed calls from the reads with MiXCR, one row per CDR3 protein. The profile shows about 24,000 distinct CDR3 sequences, approximately 22% of them singletons. Their antigen targets remain unknown. Here the sequenced sample was CD8+ T cells from cultured PBMCs, taken from culture after CMV antigen stimulation. These receptors came from a human donor in good health (CMV status not recorded). Some clones in this sample may be carry-over from other donors' samples. The conserved cysteine and the conserved F or W are not part of the CDR3 here. A D gene is named only where the DNA matches it firmly.

j_call v_call d_call cdr3_aa
TRBJ1-1 TRBV4-3 . ASSQDTIVGRTVEAETEAF
TRBJ1-1 TRBV11-2 . ASSLWRPLMNTEAF
TRBJ2-1 TRBV7-9 . ASSLRTDVYNEQF
TRBJ1-6 TRBV10-3 TRBD1 AISGTGSPNSPLH
TRBJ2-5 TRBV10-3 . AISGYSSTGQETQY
TRBJ1-5 TRBV12-3/TRBV12-4 TRBD1 ASSWTGGIEPQH
TRBJ2-7 TRBV5-1 TRBD2 ASSWAPGTTTYEQY
TRBJ1-5 TRBV6-1 . ASSEALGSNQPQH
TRBJ1-5 TRBV7-9 . ASSPGGFGQPQH
TRBJ2-2 TRBV5-4 . ASSLVASPTGELF
TRBJ2-7 TRBV7-9 TRBD1 ASSHPGTGDYEQY
TRBJ2-7 TRBV27 TRBD1 ASSPSGGTLSYEQY
TRBJ2-3 TRBV7-2 . ASSADYLSTDTQY
TRBJ2-2 TRBV4-1 . ASSQDTGELF
TRBJ1-5 TRBV28 TRBD1 ASSLYRGLNQPQH
TRBJ2-3 TRBV29-1 . SVASGTLADTQY
TRBJ2-5 TRBV4-1 . ASSPEGQGRETQY
TRBJ1-5 TRBV7-2 . ASSLRSGPGGGPPQH
TRBJ2-1 TRBV7-2 . ASSSRGSYNEQF
TRBJ1-3 TRBV7-3 . ASSLGQNGNTIY
TRBJ1-2 TRBV6-1 . ASSSAGFTHYGYT
TRBJ2-7 TRBV7-2 TRBD1 ASSADRAYEQY
TRBJ1-5 TRBV28 . ASGNPVGMGSNQPQH
TRBJ1-2 TRBV7-6 TRBD1 ASSLASHNRGQAWDGYT
TRBJ2-7 TRBV20-1 . SARDRILSYEQY
TRBJ2-6 TRBV7-2 . ASSLAGQGISGANVLT
TRBJ2-3 TRBV7-2 TRBD2 ASSPLGGGHEDTQY
TRBJ1-3 TRBV7-3 TRBD1 ASSLDTGAGNTIY
TRBJ2-1 TRBV5-4 . ASSSGRYGNEQF
TRBJ2-5 TRBV27 . ASSATFLGRQQTQY
TRBJ2-5 TRBV6-2/TRBV6-3 . ASSYSTETQY
TRBJ1-5 TRBV6-6 TRBD1 ASSYSLWDRGDQPQH
TRBJ2-7 TRBV6-1 TRBD2 ASSEAGGEFYEQY
TRBJ1-1 TRBV6-2/TRBV6-3 TRBD1 ASRSVARTGMFTEAF
TRBJ1-1 TRBV6-2/TRBV6-3 . ASSYANLNTEAF
TRBJ2-1 TRBV11-1 . ASSLDSVGEQF
TRBJ2-3 TRBV24-1 . ATSDLDSTDTQY